This note documents a single T cell receptor beta chain sequence. This sample was taken from a study of control samples from healthy donors and cancer patients. Profiled with immunoSEQ multiplex PCR; TCRdb holds only in-frame clones, not every one. There are roughly 130,000 clones in the sample; about 88% occur only once, and around 3% lies in the top ten. This sequence originates from a man in his fifties or sixties in good health. Sequenced: blood.

CDR3 sequence: CASSLGSHEQFF. In DNA form, the CDR3 reads TGTGCCAGCAGCTTGGGATCCCATGAGCAGTTCTTC. V usage is TRBV5-6 and J usage is TRBJ2-1; D not resolved. V lost 0 bases, J lost 8 bases, and 6 bases lay in between. The germline CDR1 and CDR2 sequences are SGHDT and YYEEEE. This CDR3 spans 12 amino acids.